This is a list of T cell receptor beta chains from one sample in a study of beta chain features in type 1 diabetes. The repertoire was sequenced with immunoSEQ multiplex PCR; TCRdb's copy has only in-frame clones and lacks some. The table includes approximately 52,000 clones, 55% to 75% detected once. The sample taken for sequencing was stem cell memory CD4+ T cells from blood. The receptors stem from a woman in her 30s with type 1 diabetes. Each CDR3 is given with its conserved first and last residue. A D gene is named only where the DNA matches it firmly. Rows give clone size only sometimes, using once, few, many, or a class for an expanded clone.

j_call d_call clone_size v_call cdr3_nt cdr3_aa
TRBJ1-5 TRBD1 - TRBV19 TGTGCCAGTAATCCTATGACAGGGAGCAATCAGCCCCAGCATTTT CASNPMTGSNQPQHF
TRBJ2-5 TRBD1 - TRBV18 TGTGCCAGCTCACCCCCGGGACAGGCCCAAGAGACCCAGTACTTC CASSPPGQAQETQYF
TRBJ2-5 - once TRBV5-1 TGCGCCAGCAGGTTTGGGGCAGGGGGGCAAGAGACCCAGTACTTC CASRFGAGGQETQYF
TRBJ1-4 - - TRBV29-1 TGCAGCGGAAAGAGGATACGTGAAAAACTGTTTTTT CSGKRIREKLFF
TRBJ1-3 - - TRBV19 TGTGCCAGTAGTGCCACAGGGAGCTCTGGAAACACCATATATTTT CASSATGSSGNTIYF
TRBJ1-1 TRBD1 - TRBV18 TGTGCCAGCTCACCATGGGGACAGAAGAACACTGAAGCTTTCTTT CASSPWGQKNTEAFF
TRBJ2-1 TRBD2 few TRBV5-1 TGCGCCAGCAGCCAACTAGCGGGAGAGGGCAATGAGCAGTTCTTC CASSQLAGEGNEQFF
TRBJ2-5 - - TRBV29-1 TGCAGCGTTCGAGGACCTGCGGGGACCCAGTACTTC CSVRGPAGTQYF
TRBJ1-5 TRBD1 - TRBV5-5 TGTGCCAGCAGCCTGCTACAGGGGCTGAGCAATCAGCCCCAGCATTTT CASSLLQGLSNQPQHF
TRBJ2-3 - - TRBV5-1 TGCGCCAGCAACCCAGGGTCAGATACGCAGTATTTT CASNPGSDTQYF
TRBJ2-2 - - TRBV2 TGTGCCAGCCGAGACAGGACGAACACCGGGGAGCTGTTTTTT CASRDRTNTGELFF
TRBJ2-2 TRBD2 - TRBV11-2 TGTGCCAGCAGCCTGGGACTAGCTCAGGACACCGGGGAGCTGTTTTTT CASSLGLAQDTGELFF
TRBJ2-1 - - TRBV7-3 TGTGCCAGCAGCTTGGGTATAGCTGAGTACAATGAGCAGTTCTTC CASSLGIAEYNEQFF
TRBJ2-1 - - TRBV19 TGTGCCAGTAGTATGAGCGTGGAGCAGTTCTTC CASSMSVEQFF
TRBJ1-1 - - TRBV18 TGTGCCAGCTCACCCGGGACAAACACTGAAGCTTTCTTT CASSPGTNTEAFF
TRBJ1-1 - - TRBV7-3 TGTGCCAGCAGCCAAGGGGGGGACACTGAAGCTTTCTTT CASSQGGDTEAFF
TRBJ2-1 - - TRBV7-9 TGTGCCAGCAGCCCCGGCCCCGGGACAAGATACAATGAGCAGTTCTTC CASSPGPGTRYNEQFF
TRBJ1-5 TRBD1 - TRBV7-2 TGTGCCAGCAGCCTGGGACAGGCTGGCAATCAGCCCCAGCATTTT CASSLGQAGNQPQHF
TRBJ2-3 TRBD2 - TRBV2 TGTGCCAGCAGTAGCGGGAGGGGCACTTATACGCAGTATTTT CASSSGRGTYTQYF
TRBJ2-7 TRBD2 - TRBV28 TGTGCCAGCAGTTCTCTCGGGAGGGACTACGAGCAGTACTTC CASSSLGRDYEQYF
TRBJ2-1 TRBD2 - TRBV2 TGTGCCAGCAGTGATGCTAGCGGAAGCTCCTACAATGAGCAGTTCTTC CASSDASGSSYNEQFF
TRBJ1-5 - - TRBV27 TGTGCCAGCAGTGCGGCACTCAATCAGCCCCAGCATTTT CASSAALNQPQHF
TRBJ1-1 TRBD1 few TRBV28 TGTGCCAGCTGGGACAGGGGCCAGAACACTGAAGCTTTCTTT CASWDRGQNTEAFF
TRBJ2-1 TRBD2 - TRBV7-6 TGTGCCAGCAGCTTAGATGGCGGGAGGAATGAGCAGTTCTTC CASSLDGGRNEQFF
TRBJ1-5 TRBD1 - TRBV27 TGTGCCAGCAGTTTGACAGGGGGAGGCAATCAGCCCCAGCATTTT CASSLTGGGNQPQHF
TRBJ1-1 - - TRBV27 TGTGCCAGCAGCCTTGCCCGGGACATGAACACTGAAGCTTTCTTT CASSLARDMNTEAFF
TRBJ1-1 - - TRBV30 TGTGCCTTTAACAGCAACACTGAAGCTTTCTTT CAFNSNTEAFF
TRBJ2-6 - - TRBV2 TGTGCCAGCACACAATCTGGGGCCAACGTCCTGACTTTC CASTQSGANVLTF
TRBJ2-4 TRBD2 - TRBV11-2 TGTGCCAGCAGCTCTCCTAGCGGGAGAGCGGGAGGGAACATTCAGTACTTC CASSSPSGRAGGNIQYF
TRBJ1-2 TRBD1 once TRBV6-1 TGTGCCAGCAGAAATACAGGGGCCGGCTACACCTTC CASRNTGAGYTF
TRBJ1-2 TRBD1 - TRBV27 TGTGCCAGCAGAACCGTTACAGGGGGCGTTGGCTACACCTTC CASRTVTGGVGYTF
TRBJ2-2 - - TRBV5-1 TGCGCCAGCAGCTTGATGTTAGGGGCGAACACCGGGGAGCTGTTTTTT CASSLMLGANTGELFF
TRBJ2-3 TRBD2 - TRBV4-1 TGCGCCAGCAGCCAAGAGCAACTAGCGGGAGTCACAGATACGCAGTATTTT CASSQEQLAGVTDTQYF
TRBJ2-2 - - TRBV6-6 TGTGCCAGCGGGGCTAACAGGGTTGAAACCGGGGAGCTGTTTTTT CASGANRVETGELFF
TRBJ2-3 TRBD2 - TRBV11-3 TGTGCCAGCAGGCAACTAGCGGGAGCTTCAGATACGCAGTATTTT CASRQLAGASDTQYF
TRBJ1-1 - - TRBV5-1 TGCGCCAGCAGCTTGGCCTCGGGTACTGGGGAAGCTTTCTTT CASSLASGTGEAFF
TRBJ2-1 - - TRBV14 TGTGCCAGCAGCCAAGATCTCTCGCGCGGCGAGCAGTTCTTC CASSQDLSRGEQFF
TRBJ2-3 - few TRBV19 TGTGCCAGTAGTCCAATATACACTAAGGATACGCAGTATTTT CASSPIYTKDTQYF
TRBJ1-2 - - TRBV30 TGTGCCTGGAAAGGGGCCGCCTATGGCTACACCTTC CAWKGAAYGYTF
TRBJ1-1 - few TRBV18 TGTGCCAGCTCACTTCCCTCGGGAACTGAAGCTTTCTTT CASSLPSGTEAFF
TRBJ2-7 - - TRBV30 TGTGCCTGGAGTCGCGCGGGCCTAACTATTTCCTACGAGCAGTACTTC CAWSRAGLTISYEQYF
TRBJ2-5 - - TRBV19 TGTGCCAGTAGCCCGGGGAGTCAAGAGACCCAGTACTTC CASSPGSQETQYF
TRBJ2-1 TRBD2 - TRBV6-5 TGTGCCAGCAGCTATACGACTAGCGGGAGGGCTGAGCAGTTCTTC CASSYTTSGRAEQFF
TRBJ1-5 TRBD1 - TRBV28 TGTGCCAGCAGCACAGGGGGTCTTAATCAGCCCCAGCATTTT CASSTGGLNQPQHF